Shown below are 29 T cell receptor beta chains from a single sample sequenced in a study of shared clonotypes between healthy human individuals (dated by TCRdb to about 2020). Libraries were prepared through the immunoSEQ multiplex PCR assay. TCRdb's version of the immuneACCESS table is confined to in-frame rearrangements and falls short of the full clone set. An unresolved V gene accounts for under half of the shortfall where checked; the remainder is of unknown origin. Across this sample there are 2 million to 2.5 million clones, with approximately 94% seen only once. Together, the top ten hold about 0.13% of the sample. The material sequenced was naive CD4+ T cells sorted from blood. The sample's cell subset or site, from its label and the paper: CD45RA+ positively selected. The receptor source for this set is a man between 18 and 35 years old in good health.

The genes are TRBV19 and TRBJ1-1; D gene unclear. Germline CDR1 and CDR2: LNHDA and SQIVND (reference sequence). This CDR3 has 12 residues. Trimming removed 4 bases at V and 1 base at J, with 4 bases between. CDR3 nucleotide sequence: TGTGCCAGTAGTACCTGGAACACTGAAGCTTTCTTT. The encoded protein is CASSTWNTEAFF. Full variable domain (missing parts from reference TRBV19 and TRBJ1-1): DGGITQSPKYLFRKEGQNVTLSCEQNLNHDAMYWYRQDPGQGLRLIYYSQIVNDFQKGDIAEGYSVSREKKESFPLTVTSAQKNPTAFYLCASSTWNTEAFFGQGTRLTVV.

This chain uses TRBV5-4 with TRBJ1-1; a weak D match, TRBD1 (5 bases). Per germline, CDR1 SGHNT and CDR2 YYREEE (reference sequence). This CDR3 is 14 amino acids long. The V and J ends lost 6 bases and 5 bases respectively, with 17 bases between them. The DNA for the CDR3 is TGTGCCAGCACCCTAGCCCAGGGTGGGACTGAAGCTTTCTTT. It specifies CASTLAQGGTEAFF.

V and J are TRBV18 and TRBJ2-7, with TRBD1 matching over 9 bases. The CDR3 contains 15 residues. The trim removed 5 bases at V and 7 bases at J, leaving 12 bases unmatched. Germline V lookup: CDR1 KGHSH, CDR2 LQKENI. In nucleotides, the CDR3 is TGTGCCAGCTCAGAAGGTTTAACAGGGGGCAATGAGCAGTACTTC. Translating it yields CASSEGLTGGNEQYF.

About this clone: Distinct nucleotide sequences in the sample also encode this CDR3. CDR3 in amino acids: CASSDASSGNTIYF. The DNA of the CDR3 is TGTGCCAGCAGTGACGCATCCTCTGGAAACACCATATATTTT. The chain has TRBV2 and TRBJ1-3; D is unclear. Trimming shortened V by 3 bases and J by 0 bases, and 6 bases separated the two germline ends. Germline values: CDR1 SNHLY, CDR2 FYNNEI. CDR3 length: 14 amino acids.

This clone was picked up one time. The chain joins TRBV10-2 to TRBJ2-7; D gene ambiguous. V lost 5 bases, J lost 0 bases, and 17 bases lay in between. This CDR3 has 16 amino acids. Germline-derived CDR1 and CDR2 are WSHSY and SAAADI. The CDR3 DNA reads as TGCGCCAGCAGTAATTTAGTTTTCATCAACTCCTACGAGCAGTACTTC. It encodes CASSNLVFINSYEQYF.

The V and J genes are TRBV14 and TRBJ1-1; no clear D gene. V was trimmed by 0 bases and J by 1 base, leaving 15 bases between them. Germline CDR1 SGHDN, CDR2 FVKESK. The CDR3 runs to 17 residues. CDR3 protein: CASSQDYGSSRNTEAFF. Here the CDR3 DNA reads TGTGCCAGCAGCCAAGATTACGGCTCTTCGAGGAACACTGAAGCTTTCTTT.

Comments on this clone: At one end, the junction sequence differs from germline, possibly due to a read error. The chain links TRBV7-7 to TRBJ2-7; D gene unclear. The CDR3 is 14 amino acids. Germline V lookup: CDR1 SSHAT, CDR2 FNYEAQ (reference sequence). CDR3 bases: TGTGCTAGCATCCCCCCACGATTCTCCTACGAGCAGTACTTC. Its translation: CASIPPRFSYEQYF.

Turning to this clone: Other DNA sequences in the same sample also yield this CDR3. This chain joins TRBV11-2 and TRBJ2-7, with TRBD1 identical over 9 bases. Germline V CDR1 and CDR2: SGHAT, FQNNGV. CDR3 length: 14 amino acids. V shed 5 bases, J shed 2 bases, and the junction held 4 bases outside the gene matches. CDR3 in amino acids: CASSPGTGTYEQYF. CDR3 DNA sequence: TGTGCCAGCAGCCCCGGGACAGGGACCTACGAGCAGTACTTC.

This clone occurred once. The chain combines TRBV21-1 with TRBJ2-3; the table's D call, TRBD2, has no DNA check behind it. TRBV21-1 counts as a pseudogene. The CDR3 sequence is 18 residues long. CDR3 sequence: CASSKESRASGSSDTQYF. The CDR3, as DNA: TGTGCCAGCAGCAAAGAATCTAGGGCTAGCGGGAGTTCGGATACGCAGTATTTT.

This sequence joins TRBV6-6 and TRBJ1-4; the match to TRBD1 covers 8 bases. Trimming removed 6 bases from V and 0 bases from J; junction bases left unmatched: 3. Germline assignment: CDR1 MNHNY and CDR2 SVGAGI (reference sequence). The CDR3 runs 15 residues. CDR3 sequence: CASRDRVATNEKLFF. As DNA, the CDR3 is TGTGCCAGCAGGGACAGGGTTGCAACTAATGAAAAACTGTTTTTT.

This sequence joins TRBV28 and TRBJ2-2; D might be TRBD2 (5 bases). The CDR3 has 14 amino acids. V dropped 5 bases and J dropped 6 bases, with 13 bases sitting between them. Looked up from germline, CDR1 is MDHEN and CDR2 is SYDVKM. CDR3: CASSTTSGAGELFF. The CDR3 region has the DNA TGTGCCAGCAGTACAACTAGTGGCGCCGGGGAGCTGTTTTTT.

This sequence joins TRBV7-9 and TRBJ1-1; D remains ambiguous. The CDR3 covers 16 residues. The germline CDR1 and CDR2 sequences are SEHNR and FQNEAQ (reference sequence). V was trimmed by 1 base and J by 6 bases, leaving 18 bases between them. The CDR3 DNA sequence: TGTGCCAGCAGCTTAGAAGTGGCCAGATGGGTCCCTGAAGCTTTCTTT. Its protein is CASSLEVARWVPEAFF.

This sequence joins TRBV5-1 and TRBJ2-4; no clear D gene. Germline values: CDR1 SGHRS, CDR2 YFSETQ. V gave up 0 bases and J gave up 3 bases, with 10 bases separating them. There are 15 residues in the CDR3. The CDR3: CASSLDRRGKNIQYF. The CDR3 nucleotides read TGCGCCAGCAGCTTGGACCGGAGAGGCAAAAACATTCAGTACTTC.

CDR3 region: CASSLGYGYTF. In nucleotides, the CDR3 is TGTGCCAGTAGTCTGGGCTATGGCTACACCTTC. This chain links TRBV19 with TRBJ1-2; no firm D call. Trimming pared 5 bases from V and 4 bases from J, leaving 5 bases between. The CDR3 extends over 11 amino acids. CDR1 and CDR2 from the germline V gene are LNHDA and SQIVND (reference sequence).

This clone was seen just once. This sample includes further DNA sequences coding for the same CDR3. The chain links TRBV7-2 to TRBJ2-1, with 11 bases fitting TRBD2. Germline lookup yields CDR1 SGHTA and CDR2 FQGNSA. V dropped 1 base and J dropped 4; count of bases not matched to a gene: 0. This CDR3 has 15 amino acids. The DNA for the CDR3 is TGTGCCAGCAGCTTAGGACTAGCGGGGTACAATGAGCAGTTCTTC. Its translation is CASSLGLAGYNEQFF.

The rearrangement links TRBV5-5 to TRBJ2-1; 9 nucleotides align to TRBD1. V shed 3 bases and J 3 bases; nucleotides not matched to a gene: 4. This CDR3 is 15 amino acids long. CDR1 SGHKS and CDR2 YYEKEE come from the germline V gene (reference sequence). The CDR3 spells CASSSGTGIYNEQFF. In DNA, the CDR3 is TGTGCCAGCAGCTCCGGGACAGGGATCTACAATGAGCAGTTCTTC.

This chain links TRBV5-4 with TRBJ2-7; D may be TRBD1 or TRBD2 (6 bases each). The V and J ends lost 0 bases and 0 bases respectively, with 13 bases between them. The CDR3 contains 16 residues. In germline, CDR1 is SGHNT, CDR2 YYREEE (reference sequence). DNA for the CDR3: TGTGCCAGCAGCTTGGCCGCGTGGGGGGCCTCCTACGAGCAGTACTTC. Encoded protein: CASSLAAWGASYEQYF.

The chain employs TRBV27 and TRBJ2-2; 9 nucleotides line up with TRBD2. Germline-derived CDR1 and CDR2 are MNHEY and SMNVEV (reference sequence). Trimming removed 5 bases from V and 5 bases from J; junction bases left unmatched: 9. This CDR3 is 16 amino acids long. This CDR3 reads CASSPIAGVETGELFF. In DNA form, the CDR3 reads TGTGCCAGCAGTCCCATAGCGGGAGTGGAAACCGGGGAGCTGTTTTTT.

The rearrangement joins TRBV6-6 to TRBJ1-5; no firm D call. The V gene lost 2 bases and the J gene lost 3 bases, with 8 bases spanning the gap. Germline values: CDR1 MNHNY, CDR2 SVGAGI (reference sequence). CDR3 length equals 14 residues. The DNA of the CDR3 is TGTGCCAGCAGTTACGCGACGGACAATCAGCCCCAGCATTTT. It is translated as CASSYATDNQPQHF.

The genes are TRBV6-5 and TRBJ2-1; the D is unclear. This CDR3 has 12 amino acids. V was cut by 4 bases and J by 4 bases, with 5 bases left in between. CDR1 MNHEY and CDR2 SVGAGI come from the germline V gene. As DNA, the CDR3 is TGTGCCAGCAGTTCTCTTTACAATGAGCAGTTCTTC. This encodes CASSSLYNEQFF.

V is TRBV30 and J is TRBJ1-3; D may be TRBD1 (5 bases). This CDR3 spans 15 amino acids. Looked up from germline, CDR1 is GTSNPN and CDR2 is SVGIG (reference sequence). Trimming left V 5 bases short and J 0 bases short, with 14 bases between. Here the CDR3 DNA reads TGTGCCTGGGCTGGTGGGGGGGGCTCTGGAAACACCATATATTTT. Translating gives CAWAGGGGSGNTIYF.

Note on this clone: In the same sample, other DNA sequences code for this CDR3. This rearrangement joins TRBV6-6 to TRBJ2-1, with D possibly called TRBD1 or TRBD2 (5 bases each). The CDR3 is 12 amino acids. Trimming removed 1 base from V and 8 bases from J, with 6 bases in between. Germline V lookup: CDR1 MNHNY, CDR2 SVGAGI (reference sequence). The CDR3 coding sequence is TGTGCCAGCAGTTACTTGGGGGATGAGCAGTTCTTC. This sequence encodes CASSYLGDEQFF.

The rearrangement uses TRBV5-1 and TRBJ2-7; D gene unclear. Germline V gives CDR1 SGHRS, CDR2 YFSETQ. This CDR3 is 13 amino acids long. Trimming stripped 0 bases from V and 5 bases from J, with 9 bases between. The CDR3 is CASSLGSVDEQYF. The CDR3 DNA follows: TGCGCCAGCAGCTTGGGCAGTGTAGACGAGCAGTACTTC.

This chain uses TRBV2 with TRBJ1-5, with 7 positions matching TRBD1. V lost 6 bases and J lost 2; bases outside the gene matches: 7. CDR1 is SNHLY and CDR2 is FYNNEI in the germline V gene. This CDR3 contains 15 residues. The CDR3, as DNA: TGTGCCAGCAGCCCGAGTGGACAGGGCAATCAGCCCCAGCATTTT. Amino acids: CASSPSGQGNQPQHF.

The chain combines TRBV7-2 with TRBJ2-7; possible D gene TRBD1, 5 bases. This CDR3 comprises 13 residues. Trimming left V 4 bases short and J 3 bases short, with 10 bases between. CDR1 and CDR2 (germline): SGHTA, FQGNSA. The CDR3 protein is CASSSNQGYEQYF. The CDR3 nucleotides are TGTGCCAGCAGCTCCAACCAGGGCTACGAGCAGTACTTC.

This clone was recorded only once. The chain links TRBV15 to TRBJ2-7, with D possibly being TRBD1 or TRBD2 (6 bases each). CDR3 length: 15 residues. V was trimmed by 3 bases and J by 2 bases, leaving 14 bases between them. CDR1 and CDR2 (germline): LNHNV, YYDKDF (reference sequence). CDR3 loop: CATSRDYQGTYEQYF. Here the CDR3 DNA reads TGTGCCACCAGCAGGGACTACCAGGGGACCTACGAGCAGTACTTC.

This chain joins TRBV27 and TRBJ2-7; D is unclear. CDR3 length: 15 amino acids. Trimming took off 0 bases at V and 3 bases at J, with 12 bases between the two ends. Germline-derived CDR1 and CDR2 are MNHEY and SMNVEV (reference sequence). CDR3 nucleotide sequence: TGTGCCAGCAGTTTATCAGGCCAGCTATTCTACGAGCAGTACTTC. Translated: CASSLSGQLFYEQYF.

This clone occurred once. The CDR3 bases are TGTGCCAGCAGTTTCACAGGGGGGGCTAGCGGGACCACTCCCTACGAGCAGTACTTC. Encoded protein: CASSFTGGASGTTPYEQYF. The chain uses TRBV27 and TRBJ2-7, with a possible D match to TRBD2 (9 bases). Germline CDR1 and CDR2: MNHEY and SMNVEV (reference sequence). The CDR3 is 19 residues long. The germline V and J ends were trimmed by 3 bases and 2 bases, with 26 bases remaining between them.

The chain recombines TRBV5-1 with TRBJ2-5; no reliable D call. Germline CDR1 SGHRS, CDR2 YFSETQ. V was trimmed by 0 bases and J by 4 bases, leaving 10 bases between them. CDR3 length equals 14 residues. For the CDR3, the DNA is TGCGCCAGCAGCTTGGCAGGCGACCCAGAGACCCAGTACTTC. Translation gives CASSLAGDPETQYF.